These 16 T cell receptor beta chains originate from one sample sequenced in a study of shared clonotypes between healthy human individuals. Produced via immunoSEQ multiplex PCR; TCRdb's table is partial and in-frame only. This table holds approximately 640,000 clones, about three quarters found once. The sequenced sample consisted of memory CD4+ T cells sorted from blood. Specified subset: CD45RA-negative fraction. These receptors originate from a woman in her twenties or thirties in good health.

The rearrangement uses TRBV19 and TRBJ2-5; TRBD1 might be the D (6 bases). There are 13 residues in the CDR3. V lost 6 bases, J lost 4 bases, and 12 bases lay in between. Germline CDR1 and CDR2: LNHDA and SQIVND (reference sequence). The CDR3 DNA is TGTGCCAGTAGAAGACAGGTTGGAGAGACCCAGTACTTC. This gives the protein CASRRQVGETQYF.

The V call is TRBV19, the J call TRBJ1-5, with a possible D match to TRBD1 (6 bases). The CDR3 length is 16 residues. V lost 4 bases and J 0 bases, leaving 13 bases between the germline ends. Germline V lookup: CDR1 LNHDA, CDR2 SQIVND (reference sequence). This chain's CDR3 is CASSTNRVNSNQPQHF. The DNA for the CDR3 is TGTGCCAGTAGTACCAACAGGGTGAATAGCAATCAGCCCCAGCATTTT.

The chain combines TRBV7-9 with TRBJ2-1, with 8 bases fitting TRBD1. Per the germline V gene, CDR1 is SEHNR and CDR2 is FQNEAQ (reference sequence). The CDR3 consists of 13 residues. J was trimmed by 6 bases and V by 4 bases; bases with no gene match: 2. The CDR3 is CASSSDRGNEQFF. CDR3 nucleotide sequence: TGTGCCAGCAGCTCCGACAGGGGCAATGAGCAGTTCTTC.

This clone was picked up many times. This sequence joins TRBV27 and TRBJ1-5; D may be TRBD1 (5 bases). The V end was cut by 6 bases, the J end by 6 bases, with 18 bases between. This CDR3 spans 15 amino acids. Per germline, CDR1 MNHEY and CDR2 SMNVEV (reference sequence). The CDR3 reads CASSNRGTVGQPQHF. The CDR3 DNA sequence: TGTGCCAGCAGCAATAGGGGAACGGTTGGTCAGCCCCAGCATTTT.

The rearrangement joins TRBV5-4 to TRBJ2-5; a possible D gene is TRBD2 (5 bases). The CDR3 totals 15 residues. The V gene's germline CDR1 is SGHNT and CDR2 YYREEE (reference sequence). Between the trimmed V and J ends, which lost 4 bases and 2 bases, there was a span of 15 bases. The CDR3: CASSPVEGSQETQYF. Here the CDR3 DNA reads TGTGCCAGCAGCCCGGTCGAGGGAAGTCAAGAGACCCAGTACTTC. Complete variable domain (other parts from reference TRBV5-4 and TRBJ2-5): ETGVTQSPTHLIKTRGQQVTLRCSSQSGHNTVSWYQQALGQGPQFIFQYYREEENGRGNFPPRFSGLQFPNYSSELNVNALELDDSALYLCASSPVEGSQETQYFGPGTRLLVL.

This chain joins TRBV19 and TRBJ1-2, with no clear D. V was pared by 9 bases and J by 0 bases, with 5 bases between. The length of the CDR3 is 11 residues. Germline assignment: CDR1 LNHDA and CDR2 SQIVND (reference sequence). Here the CDR3 DNA reads TGTGCCAGCACAGCTAACTATGGCTACACCTTC. Translated: CASTANYGYTF.

J is TRBJ2-3 and V is TRBV7-6; TRBD2 matches at 11 bases. The J segment lost 5 bases and the V segment lost 5 bases, leaving 12 bases of the junction unmatched. The CDR3 contains 17 residues. Germline V lookup: CDR1 SGHVS, CDR2 FNYEAQ. CDR3 sequence reads: CASSRTHGGLAGDTQYF. CDR3 DNA: TGTGCCAGCAGCCGAACGCACGGTGGACTAGCGGGAGATACGCAGTATTTT.

J is TRBJ2-6 and V is TRBV2; D is ambiguous. The germline V gene has CDR1 SNHLY and CDR2 FYNNEI. V lost 7 bases and J 0 bases, leaving 13 bases between the germline ends. The CDR3 extends over 16 amino acids. The CDR3 loop is CASTSLHTSGANVLTF. The CDR3 nucleotides read TGTGCCAGCACATCATTACACACCTCTGGGGCCAACGTCCTGACTTTC.

The rearrangement joins TRBV28 to TRBJ2-3; unclear D gene. Germline V gene lookup returns CDR1 MDHEN and CDR2 SYDVKM. V was cut by 6 bases and J by 0 bases, with 7 bases left in between. The CDR3 runs 13 residues. CDR3 coding DNA: TGTGCCAGCAGCCCCATGAGCACAGATACGCAGTATTTT. This gives the protein CASSPMSTDTQYF.

The V call is TRBV28, the J call TRBJ1-4, with D uncertain. Germline loops: CDR1 MDHEN, CDR2 SYDVKM. The CDR3 totals 14 residues. V was shortened by 6 bases and J by 5 bases, with 13 bases between the two germline ends. As DNA, the CDR3 is TGTGCCAGCAGCAAAACGGACGGAAATGAAAAACTGTTTTTT. Protein sequence: CASSKTDGNEKLFF.

The chain joins TRBV6-6 to TRBJ2-2; D not resolved. This CDR3 contains 12 residues. The V end was cut by 6 bases, the J end by 4 bases, with 6 bases between. Germline CDR1 reads MNHNY; CDR2 reads SVGAGI (reference sequence). This chain's CDR3 is CASSLFTGELFF. In nucleotides, the CDR3 is TGTGCCAGCAGCCTTTTCACCGGGGAGCTGTTTTTT.

This chain uses TRBV5-6 with TRBJ2-5; 11 bases fit TRBD1. CDR1 is SGHDT, CDR2 YYEEEE, per germline. V lost 2 bases, J lost 7 bases, and 7 bases stayed unmatched. This CDR3 has 15 residues. CDR3 in DNA: TGTGCCAGCAGCTTTGGACAGGGGGCTGGCGGGACCCAGTACTTC. Translating gives CASSFGQGAGGTQYF.

The chain employs TRBV7-9 and TRBJ1-3; possibly TRBD1 for D (5 bases). With 3 bases removed from V and 3 bases from J, the gap between germline ends came to 9 bases. CDR1 SEHNR and CDR2 FQNEAQ come from the germline V gene (reference sequence). CDR3 length equals 14 residues. CDR3 coding DNA: TGTGCCAGCAGCTTGTCAGGGCTTGGAAACACCATATATTTT. It translates to CASSLSGLGNTIYF.

The J gene is TRBJ1-3, the V gene TRBV5-1; 7 nucleotides align to TRBD1. J lost 5 bases, V lost 4 bases, and 9 bases had no gene match. Germline CDR1 is SGHRS and CDR2 is YFSETQ. The CDR3 spans 15 residues. Written as DNA, the CDR3 is TGCGCCAGCAGCGGAGGGGACAGAAGGAGAAACACCATATATTTT. Translating gives CASSGGDRRRNTIYF.

This clone showed up just a few times. The chain combines TRBV2 with TRBJ2-7, with 8 bases lining up with TRBD1. The CDR3 runs to 15 residues. Germline CDR1 and CDR2: SNHLY and FYNNEI. The trim removed 6 bases at V and 6 bases at J, leaving 13 bases unmatched. CDR3 in DNA: TGTGCCAGCAGCGGGACAGGAGGCCTCTGGGGCGAGCAGTACTTC. Its translation: CASSGTGGLWGEQYF.

The chain joins TRBV15 to TRBJ2-3; D ambiguous. The V end lost 5 bases, the J end lost 5 bases, and 11 bases lay between the germline ends. This CDR3 has 13 residues. Germline V CDR1 and CDR2: LNHNV, YYDKDF (reference sequence). The CDR3: CATSPGRRDTQYF. The CDR3 DNA follows: TGTGCCACCAGCCCCGGGCGGCGAGATACGCAGTATTTT.